There are many counts of the clone carrying this T cell receptor beta chain. The antigen is not known. Making use of molecular barcodes, quantitative 5'-RACE generated TCR beta libraries. In TCRdb, the 5' RACE reads were re-called with MiXCR into one record per CDR3 protein. The repertoire holds about 200,000 distinct CDR3 sequences, with around 6.6% as singletons. This record belongs to a study of CD8 T cells in ankylosing spondylitis. Study-wide results and caveats: Clones linked to disease, bearing a CD8+ phenotype, were relatively rare in peripheral blood. A TCR beta motif of eight or nine highly homologous variants seemed to mark ankylosing spondylitis blood.

The germline V and J ends were trimmed by 0 bases and 1 base, with 9 bases remaining between them. The CDR3 extends over 15 amino acids. Per the germline V gene, CDR1 is SEHNR and CDR2 is FQNEAQ (reference sequence). Specimen: blood, either unsorted or a sorted T cell fraction (not recorded which). This clonotype originated in a male donor with ankylosing spondylitis. J is TRBJ2-5 and V is TRBV7-9; D not resolved. The CDR3 region is CASSLAPGPQETQYF. CDR3 DNA: TGTGCCAGCAGCTTAGCGCCCGGCCCCCAAGAGACCCAGTACTTC.